This T cell receptor beta chain was obtained from a study of cytomegalovirus exposure and HLA in healthy donors. CDR3 length: 15 residues. Germline CDR1 and CDR2: KGHSH and LQKENI. V shed 6 bases and J shed 2 bases, with 14 bases lying between them. Only in-frame clones appear in the TCRdb table, and some are missing; sequencing was by immunoSEQ multiplex PCR. The data contain some 190,000 clones, roughly 86% of them singletons. The sequenced sample was PBMCs. The source is a man aged 25-45 years in good health and CMV-seropositive. The J gene is TRBJ1-5, the V gene TRBV18; D might be TRBD1 (5 bases). The CDR3 DNA reads as TGTGCCAGCTCTCGCGGGGCTTGGGGCAATCAGCCCCAGCATTTT. It is translated as CASSRGAWGNQPQHF.